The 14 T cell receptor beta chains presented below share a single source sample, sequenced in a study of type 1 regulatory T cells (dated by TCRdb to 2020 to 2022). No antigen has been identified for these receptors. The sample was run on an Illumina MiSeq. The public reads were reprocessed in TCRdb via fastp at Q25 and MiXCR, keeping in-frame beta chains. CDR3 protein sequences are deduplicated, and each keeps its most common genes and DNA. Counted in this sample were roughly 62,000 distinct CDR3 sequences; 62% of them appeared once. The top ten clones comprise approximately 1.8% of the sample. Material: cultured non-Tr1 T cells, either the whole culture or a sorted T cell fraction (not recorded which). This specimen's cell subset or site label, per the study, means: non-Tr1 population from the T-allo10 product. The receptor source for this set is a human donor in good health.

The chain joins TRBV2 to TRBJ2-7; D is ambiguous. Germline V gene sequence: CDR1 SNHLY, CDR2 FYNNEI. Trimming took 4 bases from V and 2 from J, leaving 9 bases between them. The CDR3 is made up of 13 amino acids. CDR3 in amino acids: CASSARYAYEQYF. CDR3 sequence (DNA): TGTGCCAGCAGTGCGCGTTACGCCTACGAGCAGTACTTC.

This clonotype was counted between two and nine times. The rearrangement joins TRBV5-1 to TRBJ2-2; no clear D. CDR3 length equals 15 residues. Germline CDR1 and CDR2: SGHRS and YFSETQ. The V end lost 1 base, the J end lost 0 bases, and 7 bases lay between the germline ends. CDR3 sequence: CASSLNSANTGELFF. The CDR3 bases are TGCGCCAGCAGCTTGAATTCCGCGAACACCGGGGAGCTGTTTTTT.

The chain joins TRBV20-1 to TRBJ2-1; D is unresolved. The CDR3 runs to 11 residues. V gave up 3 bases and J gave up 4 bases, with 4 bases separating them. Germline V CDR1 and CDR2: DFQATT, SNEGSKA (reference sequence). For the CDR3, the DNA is TGCAGTGCTAGTATGTACAATGAGCAGTTCTTC. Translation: CSASMYNEQFF.

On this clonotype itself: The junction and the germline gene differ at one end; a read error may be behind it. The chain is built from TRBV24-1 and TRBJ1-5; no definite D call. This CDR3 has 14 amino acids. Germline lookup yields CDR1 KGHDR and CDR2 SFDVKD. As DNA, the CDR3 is TGTGCCATTAATTTCGAAGGGAGCAATCAGCCCCTGCATTTT. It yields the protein CAINFEGSNQPLHF.

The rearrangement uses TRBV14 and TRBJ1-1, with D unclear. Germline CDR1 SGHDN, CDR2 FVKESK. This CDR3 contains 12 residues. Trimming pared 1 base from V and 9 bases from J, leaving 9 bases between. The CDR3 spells CASSQVRAKAFF. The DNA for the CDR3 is TGTGCCAGCAGCCAAGTCCGGGCCAAAGCTTTCTTT.

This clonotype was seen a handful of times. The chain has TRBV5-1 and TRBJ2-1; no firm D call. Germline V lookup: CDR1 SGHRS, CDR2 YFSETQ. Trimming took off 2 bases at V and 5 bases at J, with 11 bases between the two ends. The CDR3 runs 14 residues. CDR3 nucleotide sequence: TGCGCCAGCAGCTTAGGCTTCCTGGACAATGAGCAGTTCTTC. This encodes CASSLGFLDNEQFF.

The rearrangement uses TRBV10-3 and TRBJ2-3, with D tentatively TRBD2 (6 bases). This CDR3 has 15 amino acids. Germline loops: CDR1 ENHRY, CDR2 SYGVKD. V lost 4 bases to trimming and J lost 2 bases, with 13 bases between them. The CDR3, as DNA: TGTGCCATCAGTGGAGCGGAGGGGACCACAGATACGCAGTATTTT. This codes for CAISGAEGTTDTQYF.

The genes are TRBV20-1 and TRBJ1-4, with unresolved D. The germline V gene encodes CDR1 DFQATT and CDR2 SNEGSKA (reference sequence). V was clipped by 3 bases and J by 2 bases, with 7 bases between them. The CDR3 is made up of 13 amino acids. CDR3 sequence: CSASGATNEKLFF. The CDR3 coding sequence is TGCAGTGCTAGTGGTGCGACTAATGAAAAACTGTTTTTT.

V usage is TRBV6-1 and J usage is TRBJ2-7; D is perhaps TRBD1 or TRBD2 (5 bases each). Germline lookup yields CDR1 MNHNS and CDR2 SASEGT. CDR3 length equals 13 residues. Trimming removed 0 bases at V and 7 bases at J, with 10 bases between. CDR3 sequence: CASSEADGAEQYF. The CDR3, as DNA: TGTGCCAGCAGTGAAGCGGACGGGGCTGAGCAGTACTTC.

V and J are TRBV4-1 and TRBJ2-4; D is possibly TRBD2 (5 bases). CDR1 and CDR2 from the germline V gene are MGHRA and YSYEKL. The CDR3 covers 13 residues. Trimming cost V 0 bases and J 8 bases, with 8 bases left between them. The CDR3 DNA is TGCGCCAGCAGCCAAGATGAGGAGGACATTCAGTACTTC. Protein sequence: CASSQDEEDIQYF.

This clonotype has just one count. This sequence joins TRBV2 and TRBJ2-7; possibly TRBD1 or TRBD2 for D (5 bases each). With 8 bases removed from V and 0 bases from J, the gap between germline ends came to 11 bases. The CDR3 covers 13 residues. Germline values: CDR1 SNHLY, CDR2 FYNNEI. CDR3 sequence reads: CASGDVGSYEQYF. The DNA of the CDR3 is TGTGCCAGCGGGGACGTGGGCTCCTACGAGCAGTACTTC.

CDR3 amino acids: CASTGRGIYNEQFF. DNA of the CDR3: TGTGCCAGTACGGGCCGGGGAATCTACAATGAGCAGTTCTTC. This chain links TRBV19 with TRBJ2-1; D is perhaps TRBD2 (5 bases). Looked up from germline, CDR1 is LNHDA and CDR2 is SQIVND (reference sequence). The V end was cut by 7 bases, the J end by 3 bases, with 13 bases between. The CDR3 runs to 14 residues.

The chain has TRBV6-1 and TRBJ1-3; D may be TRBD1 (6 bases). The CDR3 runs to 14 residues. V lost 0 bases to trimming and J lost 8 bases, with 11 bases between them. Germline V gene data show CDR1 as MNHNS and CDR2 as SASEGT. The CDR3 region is CASSEAQGYDTIYF. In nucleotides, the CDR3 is TGTGCCAGCAGTGAAGCTCAGGGGTACGACACCATATATTTT.

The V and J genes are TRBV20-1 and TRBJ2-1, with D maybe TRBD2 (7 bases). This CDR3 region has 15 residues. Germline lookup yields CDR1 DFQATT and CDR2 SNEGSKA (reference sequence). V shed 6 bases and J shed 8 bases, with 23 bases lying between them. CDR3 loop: CSAADGGRRFHEQFF. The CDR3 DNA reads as TGCAGTGCCGCCGACGGGGGGCGGAGGTTCCATGAGCAGTTCTTC.